The T cell receptor beta chain described here comes from a study of CD8+ T cells in alopecia areata. TCR sequencing used cDNA made by reverse transcription of extracted RNA. Clones were read by immunoSEQ multiplex PCR, and TCRdb kept only the in-frame ones, dropping some. The sample has some 130,000 clones; approximately 49% are singletons. There are 14 residues in the CDR3. Trimming left V 6 bases short and J 8 bases short, with 16 bases between. Germline CDR1 is SNHLY and CDR2 is FYNNEI. The rearrangement links TRBV2 to TRBJ1-4, with D possibly being TRBD1 (6 bases). The source material was CD8+ T cells sorted from blood, sampled at week 0. The receptor was isolated from a human donor with alopecia areata. CDR3 residues: CASSPQGFREKLFF. For the CDR3, the DNA is TGTGCCAGCAGCCCCCAGGGGTTTCGGGAAAAACTGTTTTTT.